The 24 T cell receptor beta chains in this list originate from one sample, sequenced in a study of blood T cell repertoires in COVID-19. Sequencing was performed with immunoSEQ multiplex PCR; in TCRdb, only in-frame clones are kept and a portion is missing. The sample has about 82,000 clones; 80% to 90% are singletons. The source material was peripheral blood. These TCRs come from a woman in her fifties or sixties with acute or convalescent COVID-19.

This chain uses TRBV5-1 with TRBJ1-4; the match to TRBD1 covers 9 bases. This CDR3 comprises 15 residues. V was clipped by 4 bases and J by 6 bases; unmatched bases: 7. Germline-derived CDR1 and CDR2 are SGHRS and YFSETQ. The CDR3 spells CASSPFDRGDEKLFF. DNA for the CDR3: TGCGCCAGCAGCCCCTTCGACAGGGGGGATGAAAAACTGTTTTTT. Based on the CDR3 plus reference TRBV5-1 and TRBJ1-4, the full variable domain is KAGVTQTPRYLIKTRGQQVTLSCSPISGHRSVSWYQQTPGQGLQFLFEYFSETQRNKGNFPGRFSGRQFSNSRSEMNVSTLELGDSALYLCASSPFDRGDEKLFFGSGTQLSVL.

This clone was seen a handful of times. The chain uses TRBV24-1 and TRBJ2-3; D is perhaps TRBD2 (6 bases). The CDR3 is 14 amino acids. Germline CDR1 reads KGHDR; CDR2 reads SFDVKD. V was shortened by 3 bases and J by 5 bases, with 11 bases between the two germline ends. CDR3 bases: TGTGCCACCAGTGATCTCGGGAGAGGAGATACGCAGTATTTT. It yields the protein CATSDLGRGDTQYF.

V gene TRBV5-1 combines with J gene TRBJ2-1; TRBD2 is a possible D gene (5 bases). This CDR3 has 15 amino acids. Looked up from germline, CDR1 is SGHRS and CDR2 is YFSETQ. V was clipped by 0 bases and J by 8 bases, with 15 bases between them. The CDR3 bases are TGCGCCAGCAGCTTGGGACGGGCGACCGGGGATGAGCAGTTCTTC. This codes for CASSLGRATGDEQFF.

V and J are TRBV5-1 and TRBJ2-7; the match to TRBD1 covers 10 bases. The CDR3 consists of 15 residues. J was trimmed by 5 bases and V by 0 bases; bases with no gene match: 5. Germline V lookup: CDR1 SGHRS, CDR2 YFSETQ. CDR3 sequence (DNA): TGCGCCAGCAGCTTGGGGGGACAGGGGCTACACGAGCAGTACTTC. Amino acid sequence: CASSLGGQGLHEQYF.

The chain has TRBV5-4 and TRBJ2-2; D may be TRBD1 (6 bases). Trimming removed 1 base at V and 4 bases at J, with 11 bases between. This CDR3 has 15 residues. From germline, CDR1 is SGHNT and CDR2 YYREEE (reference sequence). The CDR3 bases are TGTGCCAGCAGCTTGAAACAGGGTAGCACCGGGGAGCTGTTTTTT. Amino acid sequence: CASSLKQGSTGELFF.

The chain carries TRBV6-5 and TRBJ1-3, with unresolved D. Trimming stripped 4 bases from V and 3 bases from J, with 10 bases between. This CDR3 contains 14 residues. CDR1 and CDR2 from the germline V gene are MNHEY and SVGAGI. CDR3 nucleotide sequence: TGTGCCAGCAGTTTACTAGGGCATGGAAACACCATATATTTT. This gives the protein CASSLLGHGNTIYF.

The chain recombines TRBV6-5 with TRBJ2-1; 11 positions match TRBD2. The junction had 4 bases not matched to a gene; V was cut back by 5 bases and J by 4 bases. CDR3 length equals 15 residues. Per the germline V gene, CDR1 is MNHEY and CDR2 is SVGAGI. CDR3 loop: CASSPTSGTYNEQFF. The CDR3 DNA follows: TGTGCCAGCAGTCCGACTAGCGGGACTTACAATGAGCAGTTCTTC.

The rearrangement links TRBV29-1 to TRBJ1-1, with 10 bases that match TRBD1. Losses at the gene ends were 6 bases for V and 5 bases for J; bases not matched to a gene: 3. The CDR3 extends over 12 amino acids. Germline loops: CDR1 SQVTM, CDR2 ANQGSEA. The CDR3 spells CSVWGQGTEAFF. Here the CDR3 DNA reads TGCAGCGTGTGGGGACAGGGGACTGAAGCTTTCTTT.

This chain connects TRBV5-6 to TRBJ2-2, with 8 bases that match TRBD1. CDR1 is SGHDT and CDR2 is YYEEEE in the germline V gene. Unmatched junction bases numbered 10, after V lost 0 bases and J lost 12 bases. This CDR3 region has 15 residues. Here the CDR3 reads CASSLAVTQGVKLFF. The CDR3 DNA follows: TGTGCCAGCAGCTTGGCTGTGACACAGGGGGTGAAGCTGTTTTTT.

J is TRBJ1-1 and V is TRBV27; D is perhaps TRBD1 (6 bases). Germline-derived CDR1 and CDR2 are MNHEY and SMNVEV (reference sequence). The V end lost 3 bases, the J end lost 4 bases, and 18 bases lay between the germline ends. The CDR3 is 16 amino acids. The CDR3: CASSLGLIRGGTEAFF. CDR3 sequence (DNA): TGTGCCAGCAGTTTGGGGTTGATCAGGGGCGGCACTGAAGCTTTCTTT.

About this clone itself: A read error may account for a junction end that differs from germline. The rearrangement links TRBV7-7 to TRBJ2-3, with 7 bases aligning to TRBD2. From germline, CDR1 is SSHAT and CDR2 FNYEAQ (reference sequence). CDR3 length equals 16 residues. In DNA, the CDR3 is TGTGCTAGCAGCTTACCCGGGCGGGAGCGAGGGGATACGCAGTATTTT. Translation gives CASSLPGRERGDTQYF.

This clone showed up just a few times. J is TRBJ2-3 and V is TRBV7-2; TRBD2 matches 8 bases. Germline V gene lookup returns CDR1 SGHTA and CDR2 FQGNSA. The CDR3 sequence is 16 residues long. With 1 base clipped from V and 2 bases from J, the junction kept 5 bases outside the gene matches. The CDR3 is CASSLGLAGYTDTQYF. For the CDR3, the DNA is TGTGCCAGCAGCTTAGGGCTAGCGGGTTACACAGATACGCAGTATTTT.

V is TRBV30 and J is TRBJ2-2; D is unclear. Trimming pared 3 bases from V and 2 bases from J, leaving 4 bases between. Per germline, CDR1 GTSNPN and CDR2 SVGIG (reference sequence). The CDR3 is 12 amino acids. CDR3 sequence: CAWRANTGELFF. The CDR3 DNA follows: TGTGCCTGGAGGGCTAACACCGGGGAGCTGTTTTTT.

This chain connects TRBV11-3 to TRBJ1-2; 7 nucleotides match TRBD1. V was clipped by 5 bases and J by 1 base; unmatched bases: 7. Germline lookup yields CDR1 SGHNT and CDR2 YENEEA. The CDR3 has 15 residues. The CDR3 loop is CASSRRGDSNYGYTF. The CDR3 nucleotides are TGTGCCAGCAGCCGGAGGGGGGACAGTAACTATGGCTACACCTTC. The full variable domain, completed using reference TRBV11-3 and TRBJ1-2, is EAGVVQSPRYKIIEKKQPVAFWCNPISGHNTLYWYLQNLGQGPELLIRYENEEAVDDSQLPKDRFSAERLKGVDSTLKIQPAELGDSAVYLCASSRRGDSNYGYTFGSGTRLTVV.

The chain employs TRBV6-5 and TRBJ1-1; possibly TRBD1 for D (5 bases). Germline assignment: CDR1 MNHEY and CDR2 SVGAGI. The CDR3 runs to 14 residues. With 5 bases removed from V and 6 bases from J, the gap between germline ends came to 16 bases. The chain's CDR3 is CASSPRGGGSEAFF. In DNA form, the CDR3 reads TGTGCCAGCAGTCCACGGGGGGGTGGCTCTGAAGCTTTCTTT.

The CDR3 coding sequence is TGTGCCAGCAGCCCAGATCTGAGGGCTGGGGGCTACACCTTC. Encoded protein: CASSPDLRAGGYTF. V and J are TRBV11-3 and TRBJ1-2; D remains unclear. The CDR3 covers 14 residues. V was trimmed by 5 bases and J by 8 bases, leaving 18 bases between them. CDR1 SGHNT and CDR2 YENEEA come from the germline V gene.

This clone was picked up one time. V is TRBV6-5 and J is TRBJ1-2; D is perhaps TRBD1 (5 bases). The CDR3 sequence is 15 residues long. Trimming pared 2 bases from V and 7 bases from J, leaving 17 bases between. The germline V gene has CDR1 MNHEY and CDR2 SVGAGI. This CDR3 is CASSYVGAGRVGYTF. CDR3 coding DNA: TGTGCCAGCAGTTACGTAGGGGCGGGACGGGTTGGCTACACCTTC.

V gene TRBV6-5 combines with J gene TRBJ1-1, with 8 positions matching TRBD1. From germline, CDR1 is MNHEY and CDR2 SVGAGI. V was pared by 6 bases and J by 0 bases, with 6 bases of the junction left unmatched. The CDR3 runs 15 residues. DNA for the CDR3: TGTGCCAGCAGCGACCCAGGGGGCCTGAACACTGAAGCTTTCTTT. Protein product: CASSDPGGLNTEAFF.

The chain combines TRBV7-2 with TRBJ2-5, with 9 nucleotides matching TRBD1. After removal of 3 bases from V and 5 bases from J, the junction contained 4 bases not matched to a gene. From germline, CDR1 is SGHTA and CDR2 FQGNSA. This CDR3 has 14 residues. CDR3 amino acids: CASSFRQGDETQYF. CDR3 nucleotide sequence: TGTGCCAGCAGCTTTCGACAGGGGGACGAGACCCAGTACTTC.

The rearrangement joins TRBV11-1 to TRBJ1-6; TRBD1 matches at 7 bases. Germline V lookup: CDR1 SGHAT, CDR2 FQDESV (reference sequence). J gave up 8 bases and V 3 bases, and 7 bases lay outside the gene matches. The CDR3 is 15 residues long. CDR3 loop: CASSFTGQWDSPLHF. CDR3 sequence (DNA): TGTGCCAGCAGCTTTACGGGACAGTGGGATTCACCCCTCCACTTT.

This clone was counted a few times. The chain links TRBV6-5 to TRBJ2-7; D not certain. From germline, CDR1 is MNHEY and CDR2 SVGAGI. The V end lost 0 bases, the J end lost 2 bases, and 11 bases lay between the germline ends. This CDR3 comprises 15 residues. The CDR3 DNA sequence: TGTGCCAGCAGTTACTCTGCCAGGCCTACCTACGAGCAGTACTTC. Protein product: CASSYSARPTYEQYF.

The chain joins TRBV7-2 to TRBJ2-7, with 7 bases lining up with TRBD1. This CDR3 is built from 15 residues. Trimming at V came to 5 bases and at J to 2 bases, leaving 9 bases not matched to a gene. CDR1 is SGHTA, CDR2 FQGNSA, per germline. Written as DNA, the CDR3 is TGTGCCAGCAGCCCTACCGGGACAGTTACCTACGAGCAGTACTTC. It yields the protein CASSPTGTVTYEQYF.

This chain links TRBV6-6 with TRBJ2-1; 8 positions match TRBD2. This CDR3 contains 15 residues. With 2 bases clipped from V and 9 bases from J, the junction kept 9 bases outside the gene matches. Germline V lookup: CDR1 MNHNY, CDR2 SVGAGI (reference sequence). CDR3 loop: CASSYMVDSGTEQFF. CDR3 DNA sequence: TGTGCCAGCAGTTACATGGTAGATAGCGGGACTGAGCAGTTCTTC.

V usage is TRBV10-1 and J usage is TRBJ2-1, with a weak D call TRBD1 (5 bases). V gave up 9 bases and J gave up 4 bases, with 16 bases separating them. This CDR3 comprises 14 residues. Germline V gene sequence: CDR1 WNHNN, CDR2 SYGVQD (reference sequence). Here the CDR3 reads CASWGFLPYNEQFF. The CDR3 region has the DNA TGCGCCAGTTGGGGCTTTTTGCCTTACAATGAGCAGTTCTTC.